Given below is one T cell receptor (beta chain) in context. The target antigen is unknown. This entry comes from a study of cytomegalovirus exposure and HLA in healthy donors. Study background: The same platform was used for the roughly 120 validation repertoires as for the roughly 670 first-cohort repertoires, as reported in a later analysis. Study-wide points: Under in vitro conditions, three CMV-associated chains were confirmed as specific for CMV antigens. A list of roughly 180 TCR beta chains associated with cytomegalovirus was given.

CDR1 MNHEY and CDR2 SMNVEV come from the germline V gene (reference sequence). The length of the CDR3 is 16 residues. V lost 5 bases to trimming and J lost 4 bases; unmatched junction nucleotides: 10. Repertoires were generated with immunoSEQ multiplex PCR, while TCRdb's copy carries only in-frame clones and drops some. This sample yields 180,000 or so clones, of which more than 75% are seen a single time; 2% to 3% belongs to the top ten. This clonotype was sampled from a man between 18 and 29 years old in good health and CMV-seropositive. The sequencing sample was made of PBMCs. The chain carries TRBV27 and TRBJ2-3; TRBD2 matches at 9 bases. CDR3 protein: CASSASSGGFPDTQYF. CDR3 sequence (DNA): TGTGCCAGCAGTGCCTCCAGCGGGGGGTTCCCAGATACGCAGTATTTT.